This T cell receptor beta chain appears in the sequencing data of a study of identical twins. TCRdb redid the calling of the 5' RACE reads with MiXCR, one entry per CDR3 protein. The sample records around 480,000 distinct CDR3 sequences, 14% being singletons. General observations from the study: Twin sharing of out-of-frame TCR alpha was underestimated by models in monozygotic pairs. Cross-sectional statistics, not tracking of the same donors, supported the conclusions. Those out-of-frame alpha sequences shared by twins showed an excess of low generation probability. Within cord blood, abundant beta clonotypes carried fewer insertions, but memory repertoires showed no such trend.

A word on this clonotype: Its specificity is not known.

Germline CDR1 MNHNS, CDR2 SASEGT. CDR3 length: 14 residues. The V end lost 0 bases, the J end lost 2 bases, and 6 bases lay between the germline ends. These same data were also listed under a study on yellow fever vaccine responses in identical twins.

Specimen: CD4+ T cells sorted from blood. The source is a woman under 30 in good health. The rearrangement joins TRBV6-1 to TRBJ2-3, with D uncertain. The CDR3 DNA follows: TGTGCCAGCAGTGAAGCGGCGGCCACAGATACGCAGTATTTT. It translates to CASSEAAATDTQYF.